In its sample, the clone carrying this T cell receptor (beta chain) was seen once. Its cognate antigen is unknown. The data are from a study of shared clonotypes between healthy human individuals. Background on the study: Used for every donor were three CD4 naive, three CD4 memory, two CD8 naive and one CD8 memory plate.

Overall study findings and caveats: The study's rarefaction showed incomplete sorted-subset sequencing despite large depth. Sequencing depth was expected to affect clonotype sharing among donors.

Libraries were prepared by immunoSEQ multiplex PCR; TCRdb keeps only in-frame clonotypes and omits some of them. The sample shows approximately 1,500,000 clones, 95% to 97% of them seen only once. The V gene lost 4 bases and the J gene lost 1 base, with 8 bases spanning the gap. CDR1 is SGHRS and CDR2 is YFSETQ in the germline V gene. The CDR3 runs 13 residues. This sequence was found in a young man in good health. J is TRBJ1-1 and V is TRBV5-1; D possibly corresponds to TRBD1 (6 bases). Sequencing input: naive CD4+ T cells sorted from blood. As for subset: CD45RA+ positively selected. CDR3 sequence (DNA): TGCGCCAGCAGCATACAGGGGAACACTGAAGCTTTCTTT. It encodes CASSIQGNTEAFF.